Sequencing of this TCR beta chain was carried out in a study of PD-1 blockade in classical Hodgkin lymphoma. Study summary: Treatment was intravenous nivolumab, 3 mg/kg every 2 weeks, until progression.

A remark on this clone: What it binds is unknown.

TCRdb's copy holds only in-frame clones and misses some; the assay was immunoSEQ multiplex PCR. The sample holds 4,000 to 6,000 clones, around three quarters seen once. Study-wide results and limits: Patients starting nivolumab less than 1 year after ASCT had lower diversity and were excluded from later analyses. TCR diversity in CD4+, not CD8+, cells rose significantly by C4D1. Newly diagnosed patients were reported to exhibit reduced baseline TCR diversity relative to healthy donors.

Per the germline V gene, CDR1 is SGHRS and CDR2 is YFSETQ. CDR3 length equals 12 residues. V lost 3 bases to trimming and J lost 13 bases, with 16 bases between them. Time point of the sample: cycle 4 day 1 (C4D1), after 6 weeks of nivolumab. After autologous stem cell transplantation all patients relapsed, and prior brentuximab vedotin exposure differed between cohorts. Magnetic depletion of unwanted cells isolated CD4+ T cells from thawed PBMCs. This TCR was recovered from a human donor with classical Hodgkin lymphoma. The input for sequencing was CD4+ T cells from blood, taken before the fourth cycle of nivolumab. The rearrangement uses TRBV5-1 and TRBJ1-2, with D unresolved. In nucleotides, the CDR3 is TGCGCCAGCAGCTCTGGACGGGAAAACCGCACCTTC. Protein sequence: CASSSGRENRTF.